The 8 T cell receptor beta chains given below trace back to one sample, sequenced in a study of T-cell reconstitution after alpha-beta-depleted transplantation in children. Preparing the TCRbeta library involved the use of unique molecular identifiers. Each CDR3 protein is one row after TCRdb ran MiXCR on the PCR reads. The sample lists about a million distinct CDR3 sequences; about 31% were seen once. The specimen comprised PBMCs, mostly from graft donor cells, sampled 360 days after TCRalphabeta/CD19-depleted stem cell transplant. The receptors derive from a boy under two years old who had a stem cell transplant for SCID, so the T cells may come from the graft donor.

This clonotype occurred a few times. This chain joins TRBV9 and TRBJ2-7; perhaps TRBD1 as D (5 bases). V was pared by 2 bases and J by 5 bases, with 14 bases between. Germline V CDR1 and CDR2: SGDLS, YYNGEE. The CDR3 is 14 amino acids. This CDR3 reads CASSVQDTGHEQYF. CDR3 DNA sequence: TGTGCCAGCAGCGTCCAGGACACCGGCCACGAGCAGTACTTC.

The rearrangement uses TRBV20-1 and TRBJ2-1; possibly TRBD2 for D (6 bases). The length of the CDR3 is 12 residues. V shed 6 bases and J shed 4 bases, with 10 bases lying between them. Germline CDR1 and CDR2: DFQATT and SNEGSKA (reference sequence). CDR3 nucleotide sequence: TGCAGTGCCCAACTAGCTTACAATGAGCAGTTCTTC. It is translated as CSAQLAYNEQFF.

This rearrangement joins TRBV29-1 to TRBJ2-5, with D unresolved. CDR3 length equals 11 residues. The germline V and J ends were trimmed by 4 bases and 5 bases, with 8 bases remaining between them. Germline values: CDR1 SQVTM, CDR2 ANQGSEA. CDR3 residues: CSVAGPETQYF. CDR3 sequence (DNA): TGCAGCGTTGCCGGGCCGGAGACCCAGTACTTC.

The chain links TRBV4-1 to TRBJ2-3, with D tentatively TRBD1 (8 bases). From germline, CDR1 is MGHRA and CDR2 YSYEKL. V was clipped by 2 bases and J by 5 bases, with 17 bases between them. CDR3 length: 16 amino acids. The CDR3 region has the DNA TGCGCCAGCAGCCAACTTGCACAGGGGGGGAAAGATACGCAGTATTTT. Protein product: CASSQLAQGGKDTQYF.

Only a few counts were recorded for this clonotype. The chain uses TRBV10-3 and TRBJ2-3; TRBD2 is a possible D gene (6 bases). This CDR3 is 16 amino acids long. The ends were cut back, 6 bases at V and 0 bases at J, with 16 bases in the middle. Looked up from germline, CDR1 is ENHRY and CDR2 is SYGVKD. DNA for the CDR3: TGTGCCATCAGCCGAGTCGGCGGGGAAAGCACAGATACGCAGTATTTT. It yields the protein CAISRVGGESTDTQYF.

The genes are TRBV5-1 and TRBJ2-7; D not resolved. The CDR3 runs 15 residues. Trimming cost V 4 bases and J 3 bases, with 17 bases left between them. CDR1 and CDR2 from the germline V gene are SGHRS and YFSETQ. The CDR3 here is CASSRAGAGLYEQYF. CDR3 bases: TGCGCCAGCAGCAGGGCAGGAGCCGGCCTCTACGAGCAGTACTTC.

This clonotype was counted ten times or more. The chain couples TRBV12-3 or TRBV12-4 to TRBJ2-1; 9 bases are a match to TRBD2. This CDR3 is built from 15 residues. After removal of 6 bases from V and 4 bases from J, the junction contained 7 bases not matched to a gene. The CDR3 DNA sequence: TGTGCCAGCAGACTACTAGCGGGTGTGTACAATGAGCAGTTCTTC. Translated, it gives CASRLLAGVYNEQFF.

This clonotype has just a few counts. This chain links TRBV19 with TRBJ2-3; possible D gene TRBD2, 6 bases. Germline CDR1 is LNHDA and CDR2 is SQIVND (reference sequence). Trimming removed 1 base from V and 0 bases from J, with 14 bases in between. The CDR3 is 17 amino acids. CDR3 protein: CASSIAFLARSTDTQYF. The CDR3 nucleotides are TGTGCCAGTAGTATAGCCTTCCTAGCGAGGAGCACAGATACGCAGTATTTT.